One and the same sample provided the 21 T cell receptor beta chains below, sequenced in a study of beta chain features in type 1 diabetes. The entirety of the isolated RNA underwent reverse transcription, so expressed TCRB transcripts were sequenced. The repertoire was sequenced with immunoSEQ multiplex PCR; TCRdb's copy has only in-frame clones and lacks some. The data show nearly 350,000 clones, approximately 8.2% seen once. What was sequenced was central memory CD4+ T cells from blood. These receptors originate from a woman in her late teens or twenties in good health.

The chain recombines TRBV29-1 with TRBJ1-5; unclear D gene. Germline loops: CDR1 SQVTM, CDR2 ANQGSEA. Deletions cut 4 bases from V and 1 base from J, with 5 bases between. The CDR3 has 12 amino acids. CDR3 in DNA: TGCAGCGTTGGGGAGAGCAATCAGCCCCAGCATTTT. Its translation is CSVGESNQPQHF. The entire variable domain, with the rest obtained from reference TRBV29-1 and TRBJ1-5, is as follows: SAVISQKPSRDICQRGTSLTIQCQVDSQVTMMFWYRQQPGQSLTLIATANQGSEATYESGFVIDKFPISRPNLTFSTLTVSNMSPEDSSIYLCSVGESNQPQHFGDGTRLSIL.

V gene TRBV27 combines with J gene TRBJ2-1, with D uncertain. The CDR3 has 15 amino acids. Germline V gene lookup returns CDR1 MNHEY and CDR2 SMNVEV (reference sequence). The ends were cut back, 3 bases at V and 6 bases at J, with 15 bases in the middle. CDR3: CASSFRLTAINEQFF. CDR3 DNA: TGTGCCAGCAGTTTCCGACTCACCGCCATCAATGAGCAGTTCTTC.

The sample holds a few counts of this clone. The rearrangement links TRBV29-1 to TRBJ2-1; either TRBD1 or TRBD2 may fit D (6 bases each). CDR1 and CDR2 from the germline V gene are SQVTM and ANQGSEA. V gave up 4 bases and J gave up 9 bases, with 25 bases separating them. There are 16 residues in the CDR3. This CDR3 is CSVVDPRQGTVSEQFF. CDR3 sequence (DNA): TGCAGCGTTGTTGACCCTCGGCAGGGGACTGTTAGTGAGCAGTTCTTC.

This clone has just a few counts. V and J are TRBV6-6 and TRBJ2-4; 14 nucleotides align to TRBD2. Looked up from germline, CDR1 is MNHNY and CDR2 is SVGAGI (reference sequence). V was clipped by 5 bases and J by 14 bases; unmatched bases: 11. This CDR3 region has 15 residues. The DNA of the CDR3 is TGTGCCAGCAGTCAATCCGGGACTAGCGGGAGAGTGGAGTACTTC. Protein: CASSQSGTSGRVEYF.

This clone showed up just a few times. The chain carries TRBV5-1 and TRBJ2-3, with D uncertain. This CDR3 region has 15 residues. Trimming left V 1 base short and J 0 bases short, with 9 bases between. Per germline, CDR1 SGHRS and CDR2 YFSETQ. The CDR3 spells CASSLPETSTDTQYF. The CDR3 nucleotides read TGCGCCAGCAGCTTGCCGGAGACTAGCACAGATACGCAGTATTTT.

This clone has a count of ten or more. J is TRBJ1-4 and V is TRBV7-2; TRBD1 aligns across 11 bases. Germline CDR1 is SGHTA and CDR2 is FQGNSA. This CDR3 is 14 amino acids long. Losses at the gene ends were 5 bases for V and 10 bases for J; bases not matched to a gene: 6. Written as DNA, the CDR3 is TGTGCCAGCAGCGACGGACAGGGGGCGCGAAAACTGTTTTTT. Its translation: CASSDGQGARKLFF. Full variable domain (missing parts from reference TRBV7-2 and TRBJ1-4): GAGVSQSPSNKVTEKGKDVELRCDPISGHTALYWYRQSLGQGLEFLIYFQGNSAPDKSGLPSDRFSAERTGGSVSTLTIQRTQQEDSAVYLCASSDGQGARKLFFGSGTQLSVL.

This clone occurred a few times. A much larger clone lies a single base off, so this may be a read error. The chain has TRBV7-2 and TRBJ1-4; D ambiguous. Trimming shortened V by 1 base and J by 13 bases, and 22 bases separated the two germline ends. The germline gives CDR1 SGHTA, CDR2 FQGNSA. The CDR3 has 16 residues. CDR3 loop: CASSLDSSAGWLGLFF. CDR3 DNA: TGTGCCAGCAGCTTAGATAGTTCGGCGGGATGGCTTGGACTGTTTTTT.

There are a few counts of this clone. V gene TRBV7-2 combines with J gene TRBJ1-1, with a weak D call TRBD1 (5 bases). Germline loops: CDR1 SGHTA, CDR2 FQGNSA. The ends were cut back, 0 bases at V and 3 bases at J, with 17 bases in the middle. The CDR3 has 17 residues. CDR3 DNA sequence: TGTGCCAGCAGCTTAGCGCGGGGTTGGGGCCCGTACACTGAAGCTTTCTTT. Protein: CASSLARGWGPYTEAFF.

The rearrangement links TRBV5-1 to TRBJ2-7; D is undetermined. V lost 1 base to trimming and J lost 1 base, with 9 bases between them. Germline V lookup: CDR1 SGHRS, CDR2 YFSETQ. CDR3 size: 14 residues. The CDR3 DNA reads TGCGCCAGCAGCTTGTCAAAGGGTTCCTACGAGCAGTACTTC. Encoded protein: CASSLSKGSYEQYF. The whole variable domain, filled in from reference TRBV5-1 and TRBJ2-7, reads KAGVTQTPRYLIKTRGQQVTLSCSPISGHRSVSWYQQTPGQGLQFLFEYFSETQRNKGNFPGRFSGRQFSNSRSEMNVSTLELGDSALYLCASSLSKGSYEQYFGPGTRLTVT.

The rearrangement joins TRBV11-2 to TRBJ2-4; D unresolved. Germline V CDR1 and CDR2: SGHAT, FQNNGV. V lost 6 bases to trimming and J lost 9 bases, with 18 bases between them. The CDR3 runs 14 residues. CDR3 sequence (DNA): TGTGCCAGCAGTCCAAGAATGAACGGAGCCATTCAGTACTTC. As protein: CASSPRMNGAIQYF.

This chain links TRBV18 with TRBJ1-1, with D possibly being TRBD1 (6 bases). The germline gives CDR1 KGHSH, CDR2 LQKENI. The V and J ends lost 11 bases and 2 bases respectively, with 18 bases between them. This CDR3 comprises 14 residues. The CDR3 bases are TGTGCCGCAAAAAGACAGGACCTCAACACTGAAGCTTTCTTT. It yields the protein CAAKRQDLNTEAFF.

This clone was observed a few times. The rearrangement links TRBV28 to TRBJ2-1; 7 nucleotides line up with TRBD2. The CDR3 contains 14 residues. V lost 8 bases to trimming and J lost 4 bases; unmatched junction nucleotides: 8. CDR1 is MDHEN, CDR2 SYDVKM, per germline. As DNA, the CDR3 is TGTGCCAGCCGGTCCGGGACTACATACAATGAGCAGTTCTTC. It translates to CASRSGTTYNEQFF.

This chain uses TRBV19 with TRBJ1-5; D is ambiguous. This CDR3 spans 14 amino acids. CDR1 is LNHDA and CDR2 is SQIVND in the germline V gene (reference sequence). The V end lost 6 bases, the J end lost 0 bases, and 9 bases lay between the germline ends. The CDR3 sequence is CASRSDYSNQPQHF. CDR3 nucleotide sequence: TGTGCCAGTAGGTCAGACTATAGCAATCAGCCCCAGCATTTT.

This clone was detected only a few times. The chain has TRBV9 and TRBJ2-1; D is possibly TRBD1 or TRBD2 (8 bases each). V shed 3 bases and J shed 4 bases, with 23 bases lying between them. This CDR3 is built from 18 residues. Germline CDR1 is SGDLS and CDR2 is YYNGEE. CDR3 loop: CASSAGTGGRRDYNEQFF. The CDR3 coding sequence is TGTGCCAGCAGCGCTGGGACAGGCGGGAGGCGGGATTACAATGAGCAGTTCTTC.

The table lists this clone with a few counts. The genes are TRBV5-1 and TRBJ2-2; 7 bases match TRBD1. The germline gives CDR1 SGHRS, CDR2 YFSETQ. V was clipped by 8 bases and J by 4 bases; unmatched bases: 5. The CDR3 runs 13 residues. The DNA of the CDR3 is TGCGCCAGGTCGACAGGGAGCACCGGGGAGCTGTTTTTT. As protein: CARSTGSTGELFF.

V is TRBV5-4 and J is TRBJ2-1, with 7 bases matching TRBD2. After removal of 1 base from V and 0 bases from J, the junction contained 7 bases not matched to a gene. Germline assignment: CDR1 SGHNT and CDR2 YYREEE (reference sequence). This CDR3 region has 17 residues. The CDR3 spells CASSLSGASSSYNEQFF. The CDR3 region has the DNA TGTGCCAGCAGCTTGAGCGGGGCCTCGAGCTCCTACAATGAGCAGTTCTTC.

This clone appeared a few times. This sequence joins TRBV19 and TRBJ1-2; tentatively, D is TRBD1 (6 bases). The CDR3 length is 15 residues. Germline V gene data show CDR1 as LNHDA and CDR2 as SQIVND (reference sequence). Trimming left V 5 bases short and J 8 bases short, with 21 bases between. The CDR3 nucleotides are TGTGCCAGTAGTCCAGTTCCAGGGGTGCTTAGCGGCTACACCTTC. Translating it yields CASSPVPGVLSGYTF.

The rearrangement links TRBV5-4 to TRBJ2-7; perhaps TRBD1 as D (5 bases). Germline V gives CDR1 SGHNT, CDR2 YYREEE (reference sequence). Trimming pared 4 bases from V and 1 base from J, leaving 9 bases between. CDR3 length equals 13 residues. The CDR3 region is CASSVTGSYEQYF. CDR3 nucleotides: TGTGCCAGCAGCGTTACAGGATCCTACGAGCAGTACTTC.

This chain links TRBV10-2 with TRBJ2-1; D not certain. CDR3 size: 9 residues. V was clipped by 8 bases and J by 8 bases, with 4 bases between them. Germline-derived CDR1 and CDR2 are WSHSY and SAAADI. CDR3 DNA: TGCGCCAGCGGGTATGAGCAGTTCTTC. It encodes CASGYEQFF.

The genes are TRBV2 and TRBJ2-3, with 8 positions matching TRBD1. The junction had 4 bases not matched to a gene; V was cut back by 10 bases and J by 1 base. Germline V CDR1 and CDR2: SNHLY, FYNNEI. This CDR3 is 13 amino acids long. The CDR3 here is CAISGQGTDTQYF. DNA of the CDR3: TGTGCCATCTCGGGACAGGGCACAGATACGCAGTATTTT. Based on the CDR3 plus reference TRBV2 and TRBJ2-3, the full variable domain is EPEVTQTPSHQVTQMGQEVILRCVPISNHLYFYWYRQILGQKVEFLVSFYNNEISEKSEIFDDQFSVERPDGSNFTLKIRSTKLEDSAMYFCAISGQGTDTQYFGPGTRLTVL.

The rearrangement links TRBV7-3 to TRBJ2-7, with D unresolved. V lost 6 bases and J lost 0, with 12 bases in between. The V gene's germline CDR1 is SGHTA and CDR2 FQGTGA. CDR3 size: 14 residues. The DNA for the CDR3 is TGTGCCAGCAGTCAGACCTCCGTCTCCTACGAGCAGTACTTC. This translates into CASSQTSVSYEQYF.